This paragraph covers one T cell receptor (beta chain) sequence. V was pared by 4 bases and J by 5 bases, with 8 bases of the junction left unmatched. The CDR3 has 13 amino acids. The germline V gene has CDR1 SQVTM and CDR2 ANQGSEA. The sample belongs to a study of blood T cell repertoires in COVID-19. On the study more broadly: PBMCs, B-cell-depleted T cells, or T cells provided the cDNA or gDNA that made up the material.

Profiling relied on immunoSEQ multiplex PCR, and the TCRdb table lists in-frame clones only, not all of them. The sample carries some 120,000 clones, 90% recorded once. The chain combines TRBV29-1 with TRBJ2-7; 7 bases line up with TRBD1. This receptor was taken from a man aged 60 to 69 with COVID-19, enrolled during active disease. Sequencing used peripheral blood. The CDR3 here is CSVGGQPRDEQYF. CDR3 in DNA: TGCAGCGTTGGGGGACAGCCTAGGGACGAGCAGTACTTC.